This T cell receptor beta chain is from a study of T cell responses to AZD1222 COVID-19 vaccine. The CDR3 runs 13 residues. Germline V gene data show CDR1 as SGDLS and CDR2 as YYNGEE. Between the trimmed V and J ends, which lost 2 bases and 4 bases, there was a span of 8 bases. Using immunoSEQ multiplex PCR, the repertoire was profiled, and TCRdb retains in-frame clones only, with some absent. The repertoire has 150,000 to 200,000 clones, roughly 90% of them found once; the top ten carry under 4%. Timing groups of about 4 and about 12 weeks for second doses were pooled. In regard to this clone: Its antigen is currently unknown.

Broader study findings: With dominance at 160-218 and 743-854, vaccine-associated CD4 TCRs spanned spike.

Material: peripheral blood, obtained 28 days after the second AZD1222 dose. This TCR was recovered from an adult who received the AZD1222 COVID-19 vaccine. The V call is TRBV9, the J call TRBJ2-3; D is ambiguous. The CDR3 DNA reads TGTGCCAGCAGCGTGGTAGCCGCAGATACGCAGTATTTT. It encodes CASSVVAADTQYF.